This entry features one T cell receptor (beta chain) sequence. The germline V gene has CDR1 SGDLS and CDR2 YYNGEE. V was pared by 3 bases and J by 3 bases, with 19 bases between. The CDR3 loop spans 16 amino acids. This table comes from immunoSEQ multiplex PCR, and its TCRdb copy is limited to in-frame clones, with some not included. Of roughly 200,000 clones listed, over 75% are singletons. The sample comes from a study of blood T cell repertoires in COVID-19. Turning to the study itself: In each case, the material was cDNA or gDNA derived from T cells, B-cell-depleted T cells, or PBMCs.

The clonotype comes from a person aged 65-85 years with COVID-19, enrolled during active disease. The source material was peripheral blood. The chain has TRBV9 and TRBJ2-7; no firm D call. For the CDR3, the DNA is TGTGCCAGCAGCGAGTCCCCTGAGCCTATGCGCTACGAGCAGTACTTC. This sequence encodes CASSESPEPMRYEQYF.